Listed below are T cell receptor beta chains from one sample, sequenced in a study of blood T cell repertoires in COVID-19. Profiling relied on immunoSEQ multiplex PCR, and the TCRdb table lists in-frame clones only, not all of them. The sample gives some 41,000 clones, 80% to 90% of which show up once; around 41% is in the top ten. Specimen: peripheral blood. The receptors derive from a woman of 80 years or more with active or convalescent COVID-19. CDR3s include the opening cysteine and the closing phenylalanine or tryptophan. D genes are given only for firm matches. For some rows the clone size is stated as once, few or many, or as a class when expanded; others skip it.

CASKGLAGVGGELFF,TGTGCCAGCAAGGGACTAGCGGGAGTTGGCGGGGAGCTGTTTTTT,TRBD2,.,TRBV2,TRBJ2-2
CASSIPGTLSSPLHF,TGTGCCAGTAGTATACCGGGAACTTTAAGTTCACCCCTCCACTTT,.,few,TRBV19,TRBJ1-6
CASSFVRRGSNQPQHF,TGTGCCAGCAGTTTCGTTAGGCGCGGGAGCAATCAGCCCCAGCATTTT,.,.,TRBV28,TRBJ1-5
CASSVGGQVHTGELFF,TGTGCCAGCAGCGTCGGCGGACAGGTCCACACCGGGGAGCTGTTTTTT,TRBD1,once,TRBV9,TRBJ2-2
CASSSLGGVRTDTQYF,TGTGCCAGCAGCTCCCTCGGCGGGGTTCGCACAGATACGCAGTATTTT,.,.,TRBV28,TRBJ2-3
CSVQTGSASYEQYF,TGCAGCGTACAGACAGGATCCGCTTCCTACGAGCAGTACTTC,.,.,TRBV29-1,TRBJ2-7
CASSVDLAGGRAQFF,TGTGCCAGCAGCGTAGACCTAGCGGGAGGGCGGGCGCAGTTCTTC,TRBD2,once,TRBV9,TRBJ2-1
CASSRLQTGTGSNYGYTF,TGTGCCAGCAGCCGACTACAAACCGGGACAGGATCTAACTATGGCTACACCTTC,TRBD1,.,TRBV7-9,TRBJ1-2
CAISDPGLAGDSETQYF,TGTGCCATCAGTGACCCCGGACTAGCGGGAGATTCGGAGACCCAGTACTTC,TRBD2,.,TRBV10-3,TRBJ2-5
CASSLTFAGGREQFF,TGTGCCAGCAGTTTAACCTTTGCGGGAGGGCGTGAGCAGTTCTTC,TRBD2,.,TRBV28,TRBJ2-1
CASRRDRGAEAFF,TGCGCCAGCCGTCGGGACAGGGGCGCTGAAGCTTTCTTT,TRBD1,.,TRBV5-1,TRBJ1-1
CASSLGDRMNTEAFF,TGTGCCAGCAGCTTAGGGGACAGAATGAACACTGAAGCTTTCTTT,TRBD1,.,TRBV5-8,TRBJ1-1
CASFENYGYTF,TGTGCCTCGTTCGAGAACTATGGCTACACCTTC,.,.,TRBV30,TRBJ1-2
CASSQDQGVNEKLFF,TGTGCCAGCAGCCAAGATCAGGGGGTTAATGAAAAACTGTTTTTT,TRBD1,.,TRBV3-1/TRBV3-2,TRBJ1-4
CASYTAGLTYEQYF,TGTGCCAGCTACACAGCGGGACTTACCTACGAGCAGTACTTC,TRBD2,.,TRBV28,TRBJ2-7